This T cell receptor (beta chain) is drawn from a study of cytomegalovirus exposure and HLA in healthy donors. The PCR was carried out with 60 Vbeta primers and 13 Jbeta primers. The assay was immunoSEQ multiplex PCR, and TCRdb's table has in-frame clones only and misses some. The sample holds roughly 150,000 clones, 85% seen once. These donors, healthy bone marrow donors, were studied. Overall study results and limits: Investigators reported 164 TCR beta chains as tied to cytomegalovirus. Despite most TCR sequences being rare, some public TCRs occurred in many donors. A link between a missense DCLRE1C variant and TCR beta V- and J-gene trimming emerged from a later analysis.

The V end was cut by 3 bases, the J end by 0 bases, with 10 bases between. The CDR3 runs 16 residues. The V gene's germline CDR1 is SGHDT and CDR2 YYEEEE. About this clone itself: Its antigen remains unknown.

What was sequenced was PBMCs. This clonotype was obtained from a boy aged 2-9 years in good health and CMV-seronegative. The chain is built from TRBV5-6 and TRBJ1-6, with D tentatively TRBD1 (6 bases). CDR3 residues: CASSYHRASYNSPLHF. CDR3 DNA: TGTGCCAGCAGCTACCACAGGGCCTCCTATAATTCACCCCTCCACTTT.